The 27 T cell receptor beta chains reported below all come from one sample, sequenced in a study of blood T cells in healthy people across ages. A second roughly 6 to 11 cycle PCR used barcoded and J-beta primers. TCRdb fed the 5' RACE reads into MiXCR, producing one record per CDR3 protein. The table records over 600,000 distinct CDR3 sequences, around half of them present only once. The sequenced sample was blood. These receptors all stem from a man older than 75 in good health.

V is TRBV5-4 and J is TRBJ2-3; 12 bases fit TRBD2. Germline V gene lookup returns CDR1 SGHNT and CDR2 YYREEE (reference sequence). CDR3 length equals 16 residues. Unmatched junction bases numbered 7, after V lost 7 bases and J lost 1 base. As DNA, the CDR3 is TGTGCCAGCGGATCAAGGACTAGCGGGGGCACAGATACGCAGTATTTT. Translating gives CASGSRTSGGTDTQYF.

This clonotype has just a few counts. The gene calls are TRBV9 and TRBJ2-7; D is perhaps TRBD2 (6 bases). CDR3 length: 16 residues. The ends were cut back, 4 bases at V and 0 bases at J, with 17 bases in the middle. The germline CDR1 and CDR2 sequences are SGDLS and YYNGEE. In nucleotides, the CDR3 is TGTGCCAGCAGCCCCAGAGGGACTTTCAGCTCCTACGAGCAGTACTTC. It is translated as CASSPRGTFSSYEQYF.

This rearrangement joins TRBV7-2 to TRBJ2-7; TRBD2 agrees at 10 bases. The V segment lost 8 bases and the J segment 6 bases; nucleotides outside the gene matches: 10. Looked up from germline, CDR1 is SGHTA and CDR2 is FQGNSA. The CDR3 runs 14 residues. CDR3 sequence reads: CASAGLAGVSEQYF. Here the CDR3 DNA reads TGTGCCAGCGCCGGGCTAGCGGGAGTTTCCGAGCAGTACTTC. Combining the CDR3 with reference TRBV7-2 and TRBJ2-7 gives the whole variable domain GAGVSQSPSNKVTEKGKDVELRCDPISGHTALYWYRQSLGQGLEFLIYFQGNSAPDKSGLPSDRFSAERTGGSVSTLTIQRTQQEDSAVYLCASAGLAGVSEQYFGPGTRLTVT.

The J gene is TRBJ2-1, the V gene TRBV7-2; 7 bases line up with TRBD2. Per the germline V gene, CDR1 is SGHTA and CDR2 is FQGNSA. The CDR3 length is 16 residues. The V segment lost 5 bases and the J segment 8 bases; nucleotides outside the gene matches: 15. This CDR3 reads CASSPQTSPPLHEQFF. As DNA, the CDR3 is TGTGCCAGCAGCCCGCAGACTAGCCCCCCGCTCCATGAGCAGTTCTTC.

This chain links TRBV12-3 or TRBV12-4 with TRBJ2-7; 7 bases align to TRBD1. The CDR3 consists of 15 residues. After removal of 7 bases from V and 6 bases from J, the junction contained 15 bases not matched to a gene. For the CDR3, the DNA is TGTGCCAGCACCCTGGGACAGCGATTAACCCCCGAGCAGTACTTC. Residues: CASTLGQRLTPEQYF.

This clonotype turned up a few times. The chain links TRBV6-6 to TRBJ1-5, with D unclear. The CDR3 has 13 residues. V lost 5 bases to trimming and J lost 1 base, with 6 bases between them. Germline V gives CDR1 MNHNY, CDR2 SVGAGI (reference sequence). The DNA of the CDR3 is TGTGCCAGCAGTCGACTCAGCAATCAGCCCCAGCATTTT. It translates to CASSRLSNQPQHF.

This clonotype was found a few times. CDR3 nucleotide sequence: TGTGCCGCACACAGGGACAGGGGTGAAAAACTGTTTTTT. Amino acids: CAAHRDRGEKLFF. The V and J genes are TRBV2 and TRBJ1-4, with TRBD1 matching over 10 bases. This CDR3 has 13 amino acids. From germline, CDR1 is SNHLY and CDR2 FYNNEI. V was pared by 11 bases and J by 7 bases, with 7 bases of the junction left unmatched.

V usage is TRBV15 and J usage is TRBJ2-5; 8 positions match TRBD1. The length of the CDR3 is 16 residues. Trimming removed 0 bases from V and 4 bases from J; junction bases left unmatched: 7. CDR1 and CDR2 (germline): LNHNV, YYDKDF (reference sequence). The CDR3 here is CATSRDAQGAGETQYF. Here the CDR3 DNA reads TGTGCCACCAGCAGAGATGCCCAGGGGGCCGGAGAGACCCAGTACTTC.

The chain is built from TRBV7-2 and TRBJ2-6; 10 bases match TRBD1. With 5 bases clipped from V and 0 bases from J, the junction kept 7 bases outside the gene matches. The CDR3 spans 18 residues. CDR1 SGHTA and CDR2 FQGNSA come from the germline V gene. The CDR3 is CASSKLGQGISGANVLTF. The CDR3 DNA is TGTGCCAGCAGCAAATTGGGACAGGGGATCTCTGGGGCCAACGTCCTGACTTTC. Complete variable domain (other parts from reference TRBV7-2 and TRBJ2-6): GAGVSQSPSNKVTEKGKDVELRCDPISGHTALYWYRQSLGQGLEFLIYFQGNSAPDKSGLPSDRFSAERTGGSVSTLTIQRTQQEDSAVYLCASSKLGQGISGANVLTFGAGSRLTVL.

Concerning this clonotype itself: A much larger clone is a single base away; this may be a read error. The CDR3 bases are TGTGCCTGCAGCCACCTTCAGACAGGGGACCAAGAGACCCAGTACTTC. Translating it yields CACSHLQTGDQETQYF. The J gene is TRBJ2-5, the V gene TRBV4-2; 8 bases are a match to TRBD1. The CDR3 totals 16 residues. The germline CDR1 and CDR2 sequences are LGHNA and YNFKEQ.

The rearrangement joins TRBV4-3 to TRBJ2-7; 8 bases are a match to TRBD2. Per the germline V gene, CDR1 is LGHNA and CDR2 is YSLEER. The J segment lost 3 bases and the V segment lost 0 bases, leaving 7 bases of the junction unmatched. The length of the CDR3 is 16 residues. CDR3 nucleotide sequence: TGCGCCAGCAGCCAAGATGCGTTCAGCGGGAGCTACGAGCAGTACTTC. This gives the protein CASSQDAFSGSYEQYF.

The rearrangement links TRBV7-3 to TRBJ2-3; 12 bases match TRBD2. V lost 5 bases, J lost 4 bases, and 7 bases stayed unmatched. Germline V gene lookup returns CDR1 SGHTA and CDR2 FQGTGA. This CDR3 has 16 amino acids. CDR3 region: CASSPTLAGGPDTQYF. For the CDR3, the DNA is TGTGCCAGCAGCCCTACCCTAGCGGGAGGGCCAGATACGCAGTATTTT.

This clonotype was observed a handful of times. This sequence joins TRBV12-3 or TRBV12-4 and TRBJ2-2, with a weak D call TRBD2 (6 bases). V shed 10 bases and J shed 4 bases, with 22 bases lying between them. The CDR3 has 16 residues. The DNA of the CDR3 is TGTGCCACCGTCGTGGGGCAAGGGAGGCTCACCGGGGAGCTGTTTTTT. Protein sequence: CATVVGQGRLTGELFF.

The chain uses TRBV18 and TRBJ2-1; TRBD1 might be the D (6 bases). The DNA end is a closer match to TRBJ2-7, so the J assignment may be wrong. Germline assignment: CDR1 KGHSH and CDR2 LQKENI. The CDR3 runs to 13 residues. CDR3 protein: CASSPIQGTEQYF. CDR3 DNA: TGTGCCAGCTCACCTATACAGGGTACCGAGCAGTACTTC.

This clonotype was picked up a small number of times. V usage is TRBV3-1 and J usage is TRBJ1-1, with D maybe TRBD1 (6 bases). The CDR3 is made up of 15 amino acids. CDR1 and CDR2 (germline): LGHDT, YNNKEL (reference sequence). V shed 4 bases and J shed 5 bases, with 17 bases lying between them. The CDR3 region has the DNA TGTGCCAGCAGCCTAAGTTCGACAGGTGAAACTGAAGCTTTCTTT. This encodes CASSLSSTGETEAFF.

The chain is built from TRBV11-1 and TRBJ2-1; D may be TRBD1 or TRBD2 (5 bases each). The germline gives CDR1 SGHAT, CDR2 FQDESV (reference sequence). V dropped 5 bases and J dropped 5 bases, with 22 bases sitting between them. The CDR3 runs to 17 residues. DNA of the CDR3: TGTGCCAGCAGCCCAAACGGTGGGGGATTGGGTAACAATGAGCAGTTCTTC. Amino acid sequence: CASSPNGGGLGNNEQFF.

In this sample, this clonotype turned up once. At one of its ends the junction is not consistent with the germline gene, which may arise from a read error. J is TRBJ2-1 and V is TRBV5-1; D is possibly TRBD2 (5 bases). This CDR3 is built from 15 residues. Germline V lookup: CDR1 SGHRS, CDR2 YFSETQ. CDR3 loop: CASSRVLGSYSEQFF. The CDR3 DNA sequence: TGCGCCAGCAGCCGCGTACTAGGCTCCTACAGTGAGCAGTTCTTC.

V gene TRBV4-3 combines with J gene TRBJ2-3; possibly TRBD2 for D (5 bases). The CDR3 totals 20 residues. Trimming pared 0 bases from V and 2 bases from J, leaving 24 bases between. The germline gives CDR1 LGHNA, CDR2 YSLEER. CDR3 sequence reads: CASSQDLALGYGGLTDTQYF. The CDR3, as DNA: TGCGCCAGCAGCCAAGATTTGGCTTTGGGGTATGGAGGACTCACAGATACGCAGTATTTT.

A remark on this clonotype: This may stem from a read error, because a much larger clone lies one nucleotide away. The chain employs TRBV12-3 or TRBV12-4 and TRBJ2-1; 8 bases map to TRBD2. The junction had 17 bases not matched to a gene; V was cut back by 7 bases and J by 9 bases. The CDR3 runs 16 residues. CDR3 amino acids: CASTLSGTREGSEQFF. The CDR3, as DNA: TGTGCCAGCACCCTTAGTGGGACTAGAGAGGGCAGTGAGCAGTTCTTC.

This clonotype was seen once. The gene calls are TRBV10-3 and TRBJ2-3; D tentatively reads TRBD1 or TRBD2 (5 bases each). Germline values: CDR1 ENHRY, CDR2 SYGVKD. This CDR3 has 11 residues. Trimming took 8 bases from V and 4 from J, leaving 7 bases between them. The CDR3 sequence: CAIGGADTQYF. The CDR3, as DNA: TGTGCCATCGGGGGAGCAGATACGCAGTATTTT.

This chain links TRBV29-1 with TRBJ1-2; TRBD1 might be the D (6 bases). With 3 bases removed from V and 0 bases from J, the gap between germline ends came to 11 bases. CDR1 is SQVTM, CDR2 ANQGSEA, per germline. This CDR3 has 14 amino acids. CDR3 coding DNA: TGCAGCGTTGAGGCCCCAGGGGCTAACTATGGCTACACCTTC. It specifies CSVEAPGANYGYTF.

As for this clonotype: One junction end does not reproduce the germline sequence, and a read error may be involved. The V call is TRBV27, the J call TRBJ2-1; D may be TRBD2 (6 bases). The germline CDR1 and CDR2 sequences are MNHEY and SMNVEV (reference sequence). CDR3 length: 16 amino acids. The CDR3 DNA reads TGTGCCGGCAGCCCTGGGACTCCTCCCCTCTACAATGAGCAGTTCTTC. It encodes CAGSPGTPPLYNEQFF.

The chain links TRBV4-2 to TRBJ1-4, with D perhaps TRBD1 (6 bases). V was cut by 6 bases and J by 4 bases, with 12 bases left in between. The germline V gene encodes CDR1 LGHNA and CDR2 YNFKEQ. This CDR3 is 14 amino acids long. The CDR3 sequence: CASSLDSHNEKLFF. The CDR3 DNA reads TGTGCCAGCAGTCTGGACAGCCATAATGAAAAACTGTTTTTT.

This clonotype was picked up many times. The chain links TRBV11-3 to TRBJ2-5, with no clear D. Deletions cut 5 bases from V and 5 bases from J, with 9 bases between. Germline V gene sequence: CDR1 SGHNT, CDR2 YENEEA. This CDR3 region has 12 residues. This chain's CDR3 is CASSPEAETQYF. The CDR3 DNA sequence: TGTGCCAGCAGCCCCGAGGCGGAGACCCAGTACTTC.

This clonotype was counted at least ten times. This chain connects TRBV5-1 to TRBJ2-7; 11 bases are shared with TRBD2. The J segment lost 5 bases and the V segment lost 3 bases, leaving 4 bases of the junction unmatched. Germline loops: CDR1 SGHRS, CDR2 YFSETQ. The CDR3 loop spans 14 amino acids. The CDR3 protein is CASSSLAGGDEQYF. In DNA, the CDR3 is TGCGCCAGCAGCTCTCTAGCGGGAGGCGACGAGCAGTACTTC.

This clonotype was seen a few times. V gene TRBV5-1 combines with J gene TRBJ2-1; a possible D gene is TRBD1 (6 bases). CDR1 SGHRS and CDR2 YFSETQ come from the germline V gene. This CDR3 comprises 16 residues. V dropped 2 bases and J dropped 6 bases, with 18 bases sitting between them. The CDR3 loop reads CASSFSRDRYVNEQFF. Here the CDR3 DNA reads TGCGCCAGCAGCTTTTCCCGCGACAGGTACGTCAATGAGCAGTTCTTC.

This chain links TRBV12-3 or TRBV12-4 with TRBJ2-1; no reliable D call. There are 11 residues in the CDR3. Trimming removed 6 bases at V and 10 bases at J, with 10 bases between. The CDR3 DNA reads as TGTGCCAGCAGACAAGTAGTGGAGCAGTTCTTC. Translation: CASRQVVEQFF.